These 21 T cell receptor beta chains came from one sample sequenced in a study of CD8+ T cells in alopecia areata. Documented treatment: oral pan-JAK inhibitor, 5-10 mg twice daily. TCR sequencing used cDNA made by reverse transcription of extracted RNA. Repertoires were generated with immunoSEQ multiplex PCR, while TCRdb's copy carries only in-frame clones and drops some. The table lists about 250,000 clones, 60% of them singletons. The sequencing used CD4+ T cells sorted from blood, collected between weeks 51 and 54, from a patient treated with tofacitinib. The receptors here all came from a human donor with alopecia areata.

The chain employs TRBV4-3 and TRBJ1-1; no clear D gene. Per germline, CDR1 LGHNA and CDR2 YSLEER. CDR3 length: 11 amino acids. Trimming took 5 bases from V and 3 from J, leaving 4 bases between them. CDR3 sequence (DNA): TGCGCCAGCAGCAAGGACACTGAAGCTTTCTTT. This codes for CASSKDTEAFF.

In its sample, this clone was seen once. The V gene is TRBV4-3, the J gene TRBJ2-6, with no clear D. V dropped 0 bases and J dropped 2 bases, with 8 bases sitting between them. Germline values: CDR1 LGHNA, CDR2 YSLEER. CDR3 size: 16 residues. CDR3 sequence: CASSQDSFTGANVLTF. In nucleotides, the CDR3 is TGCGCCAGCAGCCAAGATTCTTTTACTGGGGCCAACGTCCTGACTTTC.

This chain uses TRBV29-1 with TRBJ1-4, with D possibly being TRBD1 (6 bases). The V end was cut by 7 bases, the J end by 5 bases, with 14 bases between. CDR3 size: 13 residues. The germline CDR1 and CDR2 sequences are SQVTM and ANQGSEA. CDR3 sequence (DNA): TGCAGCGCCGTGGACAGCTTCAATGAAAAACTGTTTTTT. Translating gives CSAVDSFNEKLFF.

This chain joins TRBV7-3 and TRBJ2-5; 13 nucleotides align to TRBD2. There are 17 residues in the CDR3. CDR1 and CDR2 from the germline V gene are SGHTA and FQGTGA. After removal of 4 bases from V and 4 bases from J, the junction contained 9 bases not matched to a gene. CDR3 coding DNA: TGTGCCAGCAGCTCCGGGACTAGCGGGACCTGGCGAGAGACCCAGTACTTC. Amino acid sequence: CASSSGTSGTWRETQYF. Supplemented by reference TRBV7-3 and TRBJ2-5, the full variable domain reads GAGVSQTPSNKVTEKGKYVELRCDPISGHTALYWYRQSLGQGPEFLIYFQGTGAADDSGLPNDRFFAVRPEGSVSTLKIQRTERGDSAVYLCASSSGTSGTWRETQYFGPGTRLLVL.

The chain links TRBV5-1 to TRBJ1-5; no definite D call. The CDR3 consists of 13 residues. The germline gives CDR1 SGHRS, CDR2 YFSETQ. V was trimmed by 0 bases and J by 7 bases, leaving 8 bases between them. Here the CDR3 reads CASSLGAGQPQHF. Here the CDR3 DNA reads TGCGCCAGCAGCTTGGGGGCCGGGCAGCCCCAGCATTTT.

This rearrangement joins TRBV2 to TRBJ2-3; either TRBD1 or TRBD2 may fit D (5 bases each). The V end was cut by 2 bases, the J end by 6 bases, with 15 bases between. This CDR3 is 15 amino acids long. CDR1 SNHLY and CDR2 FYNNEI come from the germline V gene. CDR3 amino acids: CASSERTPREDTQYF. The CDR3, as DNA: TGTGCCAGCAGTGAACGAACCCCCAGGGAGGATACGCAGTATTTT.

This CDR3 reads CASSLVPGTDTQYF. CDR3 bases: TGTGCCAGCAGCTTAGTTCCCGGCACAGATACGCAGTATTTT. This sequence joins TRBV11-2 and TRBJ2-3; no clear D. V lost 1 base to trimming and J lost 1 base, with 6 bases between them. Germline V CDR1 and CDR2: SGHAT, FQNNGV. The CDR3 covers 14 residues.

The V and J genes are TRBV7-6 and TRBJ2-3, with TRBD1 identical over 8 bases. The CDR3 is 15 residues long. Germline lookup yields CDR1 SGHVS and CDR2 FNYEAQ. V lost 8 bases and J lost 2; bases outside the gene matches: 9. CDR3 region: CASRPTGAATDTQYF. Written as DNA, the CDR3 is TGTGCCAGCCGCCCGACAGGGGCCGCCACAGATACGCAGTATTTT.

This chain joins TRBV2 and TRBJ2-5, with TRBD2 matching over 9 bases. With V trimmed by 4 bases and J by 4 bases, 4 bases remained unmatched. The CDR3 runs 14 residues. The V gene's germline CDR1 is SNHLY and CDR2 FYNNEI. CDR3 nucleotide sequence: TGTGCCAGCAGTGGGCTAGCGGGGCCAGAGACCCAGTACTTC. As protein: CASSGLAGPETQYF.

The V and J genes are TRBV27 and TRBJ2-6; D may be TRBD1 (6 bases). Germline CDR1 MNHEY, CDR2 SMNVEV (reference sequence). The length of the CDR3 is 15 residues. Trimming removed 7 bases from V and 2 bases from J, with 12 bases in between. The DNA for the CDR3 is TGTGCCAGCACCCTACAGGGCGCTGGGGCCAACGTCCTGACTTTC. This encodes CASTLQGAGANVLTF.

The chain carries TRBV9 and TRBJ1-1; no definite D call. This CDR3 has 15 amino acids. Trimming took 0 bases from V and 0 from J, leaving 9 bases between them. In germline, CDR1 is SGDLS, CDR2 YYNGEE. The CDR3 region is CASSVGVSLNTEAFF. The CDR3 DNA follows: TGTGCCAGCAGCGTAGGGGTATCGCTGAACACTGAAGCTTTCTTT.

This clone was seen a handful of times. V gene TRBV29-1 combines with J gene TRBJ2-1; 13 bases match TRBD2. CDR3 length equals 16 residues. Unmatched junction bases numbered 10, after V lost 7 bases and J lost 4 bases. Germline CDR1 is SQVTM and CDR2 is ANQGSEA. As DNA, the CDR3 is TGCAGCGCCAGACTAGCGGGGGGAGATGCTTACAATGAGCAGTTCTTC. Protein sequence: CSARLAGGDAYNEQFF.

This clone came up a few times. The V call is TRBV7-2, the J call TRBJ2-3; D remains unclear. The V end lost 5 bases, the J end lost 4 bases, and 10 bases lay between the germline ends. Germline CDR1 reads SGHTA; CDR2 reads FQGNSA. The CDR3 is made up of 13 amino acids. In DNA, the CDR3 is TGTGCCAGCAGCCCCCTGGTAGCAGATACGCAGTATTTT. This encodes CASSPLVADTQYF.

The chain carries TRBV10-3 and TRBJ2-3; no reliable D call. CDR1 is ENHRY and CDR2 is SYGVKD in the germline V gene. This CDR3 region has 13 residues. V was trimmed by 2 bases and J by 8 bases, leaving 11 bases between them. The CDR3 bases are TGTGCCATCAGTGAGAACACGAGAGGTACGCAGTATTTT. It translates to CAISENTRGTQYF.

The chain employs TRBV6-5 and TRBJ2-5; 10 positions agree with TRBD2. Trimming at V came to 8 bases and at J to 5 bases, leaving 2 bases not matched to a gene. Germline V gene data show CDR1 as MNHEY and CDR2 as SVGAGI. This CDR3 comprises 12 residues. The CDR3 DNA is TGTGCCAGCGGGACTAGCGTTGAGACCCAGTACTTC. Translated, it gives CASGTSVETQYF.

This clone occurred a few times. This chain uses TRBV7-2 with TRBJ1-2; D is unresolved. This CDR3 comprises 13 residues. Per the germline V gene, CDR1 is SGHTA and CDR2 is FQGNSA. V dropped 1 base and J dropped 2 bases, with 5 bases sitting between them. The CDR3 reads CASSLGTNYGYTF. The CDR3 nucleotides read TGTGCCAGCAGCTTAGGAACAAACTATGGCTACACCTTC.

V and J are TRBV29-1 and TRBJ2-1; 8 bases are a match to TRBD2. Germline V lookup: CDR1 SQVTM, CDR2 ANQGSEA. The CDR3 covers 13 residues. DNA for the CDR3: TGCACCTCAAGAACGGGGGGGTTCAATGAGCAGTTCTTC. Translation gives CTSRTGGFNEQFF.

This clone was counted a single time. The rearrangement uses TRBV5-1 and TRBJ1-6, with 9 positions matching TRBD1. Looked up from germline, CDR1 is SGHRS and CDR2 is YFSETQ. This CDR3 region has 15 residues. Trimming removed 0 bases from V and 7 bases from J; junction bases left unmatched: 2. The CDR3 sequence is CASSLGDRDNSPLHF. The CDR3 DNA reads as TGCGCCAGCAGCTTGGGGGACAGGGACAATTCACCCCTCCACTTT.

The chain employs TRBV7-6 and TRBJ2-5, with 13 bases aligning to TRBD2. V shed 5 bases and J 1 base; nucleotides not matched to a gene: 7. Germline CDR1 is SGHVS and CDR2 is FNYEAQ. The CDR3 consists of 17 residues. The CDR3 DNA is TGTGCCAGCAGCCAAGGACTAGCGGGGGCTTTCCAAGAGACCCAGTACTTC. Its translation: CASSQGLAGAFQETQYF.

CDR3 bases: TGTGCCTGGAGTGTACGCGGATGGGGGGAGCAGTACTTC. It codes for CAWSVRGWGEQYF. This chain connects TRBV30 to TRBJ2-7; tentatively, D is TRBD1 or TRBD2 (5 bases each). Germline V gives CDR1 GTSNPN, CDR2 SVGIG (reference sequence). This CDR3 has 13 residues. Trimming stripped 0 bases from V and 7 bases from J, with 13 bases between. The full variable domain, with the rest looked up from reference TRBV30 and TRBJ2-7, is SQTIHQWPATLVQPVGSPLSLECTVEGTSNPNLYWYRQAAGRGLQLLFYSVGIGQISSEVPQNLSASRPQDRQFILSSKKLLLSDSGFYLCAWSVRGWGEQYFGPGTRLTVT.

V gene TRBV2 combines with J gene TRBJ2-7; possibly TRBD1 for D (6 bases). The V end lost 0 bases, the J end lost 6 bases, and 15 bases lay between the germline ends. The CDR3 is made up of 15 amino acids. Germline V lookup: CDR1 SNHLY, CDR2 FYNNEI. CDR3 region: CASSEARVAGAEQYF. In DNA, the CDR3 is TGTGCCAGCAGTGAAGCTAGGGTTGCAGGGGCCGAGCAGTACTTC.